The 10 T cell receptor beta chains below were found in one sample sequenced in a study of blood T cell repertoires in COVID-19. Here immunoSEQ multiplex PCR was the method, and the copy in TCRdb shows in-frame clones only, minus some. The sample includes 150,000 to 200,000 clones, roughly 80% seen only once; the top ten take under 5.5%. The sequencing input was peripheral blood. Receptor source: a woman aged 25 to 39 with acute or convalescent COVID-19.

The rearrangement joins TRBV27 to TRBJ1-5; D gene uncertain. Germline CDR1 is MNHEY and CDR2 is SMNVEV (reference sequence). The CDR3 spans 15 residues. The ends were cut back, 4 bases at V and 4 bases at J, with 14 bases in the middle. The CDR3 sequence is CASSSFLGGNQPQHF. The DNA of the CDR3 is TGTGCCAGCAGTTCTTTTTTAGGCGGTAATCAGCCCCAGCATTTT.

In DNA form, the CDR3 reads TGTGCCAGCAGCTTGCCCCGTTTCTACGAGCAGTACTTC. It specifies CASSLPRFYEQYF. This chain uses TRBV5-6 with TRBJ2-7; D gene ambiguous. V gave up 1 base and J gave up 3 bases, with 8 bases separating them. This CDR3 spans 13 amino acids. Germline loops: CDR1 SGHDT, CDR2 YYEEEE.

The chain uses TRBV2 and TRBJ2-3; the match to TRBD2 covers 8 bases. The CDR3 covers 14 residues. The V gene end was trimmed by 2 bases and the J gene end by 4 bases; junction bases not matched to a gene: 2. Germline CDR1 SNHLY, CDR2 FYNNEI. CDR3 nucleotides: TGTGCCAGCAGTGAACGGGGGGGGGCAGATACGCAGTATTTT. Translation gives CASSERGGADTQYF.

This chain connects TRBV29-1 to TRBJ1-1; tentative D call: TRBD1 (5 bases). Germline V gives CDR1 SQVTM, CDR2 ANQGSEA. This CDR3 is built from 13 residues. The V end lost 0 bases, the J end lost 4 bases, and 9 bases lay between the germline ends. CDR3 in amino acids: CSVEDAGGTEAFF. CDR3 bases: TGCAGCGTTGAAGATGCCGGGGGCACTGAAGCTTTCTTT.

V is TRBV7-9 and J is TRBJ1-1; TRBD1 matches at 7 bases. The CDR3 is made up of 13 amino acids. CDR1 is SEHNR and CDR2 is FQNEAQ in the germline V gene (reference sequence). V was clipped by 5 bases and J by 6 bases; unmatched bases: 6. The CDR3 protein is CASSTRQGAEAFF. The CDR3 coding sequence is TGTGCCAGCAGCACGCGACAGGGAGCTGAAGCTTTCTTT.

The chain joins TRBV6-6 to TRBJ2-7; 12 nucleotides line up with TRBD1. J was trimmed by 2 bases and V by 5 bases; bases with no gene match: 7. The CDR3 spans 16 residues. Per germline, CDR1 MNHNY and CDR2 SVGAGI (reference sequence). The CDR3 region has the DNA TGTGCCAGCAGTGCGCCGGGACAGGGGGCCCCCTACGAGCAGTACTTC. Its protein is CASSAPGQGAPYEQYF.

The V and J genes are TRBV6-5 and TRBJ2-3, with 10 bases identical to TRBD2. CDR3 length: 14 amino acids. Germline-derived CDR1 and CDR2 are MNHEY and SVGAGI. The trim removed 3 bases at V and 4 bases at J, leaving 1 base unmatched. CDR3 DNA sequence: TGTGCCAGCAGTTATAGCGGGAGGTCAGATACGCAGTATTTT. Translating it yields CASSYSGRSDTQYF.

V is TRBV6-5 and J is TRBJ1-4; D uncertain. This CDR3 region has 14 residues. The V gene's germline CDR1 is MNHEY and CDR2 SVGAGI. V shed 7 bases and J shed 8 bases, with 17 bases lying between them. The CDR3 here is CASNPRGLPEKLFF. CDR3 nucleotide sequence: TGTGCCAGCAACCCGCGAGGACTGCCAGAAAAACTGTTTTTT.

This chain links TRBV12-3 or TRBV12-4 with TRBJ1-1; D gene ambiguous. This CDR3 comprises 13 residues. The V end lost 6 bases, the J end lost 0 bases, and 8 bases lay between the germline ends. In nucleotides, the CDR3 is TGTGCCAGCAGCCCAGTGGTGAACACTGAAGCTTTCTTT. Its protein is CASSPVVNTEAFF.

The rearrangement joins TRBV7-3 to TRBJ1-1, with 7 bases aligning to TRBD1. The germline V gene has CDR1 SGHTA and CDR2 FQGTGA. The CDR3 runs to 14 residues. With 6 bases clipped from V and 1 base from J, the junction kept 5 bases outside the gene matches. CDR3 sequence reads: CASRTTGRNTEAFF. The CDR3 DNA sequence: TGTGCCAGCAGAACGACAGGGCGGAACACTGAAGCTTTCTTT.